This is a list of T cell receptor beta chains from one sample in a study of cytotoxic CD8 clonotypes in ibrutinib-treated CLL. The protocol was immunoSEQ multiplex PCR, while the TCRdb copy is restricted to in-frame clones and leaves out a portion. The repertoire holds 40,000 to 50,000 clones, 50% to 65% seen once, with 25% to 35% in the top ten. The specimen comprised PBMCs, sampled after 24 months of ibrutinib treatment. The receptors here all came from a human donor with chronic lymphocytic leukemia. Each CDR3 is given with its conserved first and last residue. Fields, in order: CDR3 protein, CDR3 DNA, V gene, J gene, D gene, clone size. D genes are given only for firm matches. Not all rows give a size; the values are once, few, many and, for expanded clones, a class.

CASSRGQQETQYF	TGTGCCAGCAGCCGGGGACAGCAAGAGACCCAGTACTTC	TRBV7-8	TRBJ2-5	TRBD1	NA
CASSIVRSRGAKNIQYF	TGTGCCAGTAGTATAGTGCGGTCGAGAGGGGCCAAAAACATTCAGTACTTC	TRBV19	TRBJ2-4	NA	NA
CSVEDRGEFSSYNEQFF	TGCAGCGTTGAAGATCGGGGGGAATTTAGCTCCTACAATGAGCAGTTCTTC	TRBV29-1	TRBJ2-1	TRBD2	NA
CASSTPSGGADQGTGELFF	TGTGCCAGCAGCACCCCTAGCGGGGGGGCCGATCAGGGCACCGGGGAGCTGTTTTTT	TRBV7-8	TRBJ2-2	TRBD2	NA
CASSLTGSRSGNTIYF	TGTGCCAGCAGCTTGACGGGTTCACGCTCTGGAAACACCATATATTTT	TRBV5-6	TRBJ1-3	NA	NA
CASSPTRRYGYTF	TGCGCCAGCAGCCCCACCAGGCGGTATGGCTACACCTTC	TRBV5-1	TRBJ1-2	NA	NA
CASSPGTINEQYF	TGTGCCAGCAGCCCCGGGACTATAAACGAGCAGTACTTC	TRBV7-6	TRBJ2-7	TRBD2	NA
CASSQGGLAGRETQYF	TGTGCCAGCAGCCAGGGGGGACTAGCGGGGCGAGAGACCCAGTACTTC	TRBV4-2	TRBJ2-5	TRBD2	NA
CASSPGGRQGVVEQYF	TGTGCCAGCAGCCCGGGGGGGCGACAGGGTGTGGTCGAGCAGTACTTC	TRBV5-4	TRBJ2-7	NA	NA
CASMGTGANYGYTF	TGTGCCAGCATGGGGACAGGAGCTAACTATGGCTACACCTTC	TRBV2	TRBJ1-2	TRBD1	NA
CASEDMYGGVDSNEQFF	TGTGCTAGTGAAGACATGTACGGAGGGGTGGATTCCAATGAGCAGTTCTTC	TRBV12-5	TRBJ2-1	NA	few
CASSTGRATGELFF	TGTGCCAGTAGTACCGGTAGGGCGACCGGGGAGCTGTTTTTT	TRBV19	TRBJ2-2	NA	NA
CASIHPGGDETQYF	TGCGCCAGCATACACCCCGGGGGAGACGAGACCCAGTACTTC	TRBV23-1	TRBJ2-5	NA	NA
CASSQDVPIASGGRQETQYF	TGTGCCAGCAGCCAAGACGTCCCCATCGCTAGCGGGGGGCGCCAAGAGACCCAGTACTTC	TRBV4-2	TRBJ2-5	TRBD2	once
CASRTQGTGELFF	TGTGCCAGCAGAACGCAGGGGACCGGGGAGCTGTTTTTT	TRBV6-6	TRBJ2-2	NA	few
CASSTISMDTQYF	TGTGCCAGCAGCACAATAAGTATGGATACGCAGTATTTT	TRBV11-3	TRBJ2-3	NA	NA
CASSSLRGISGNTIYF	TGTGCCAGCAGCTCTCTACGGGGGATCTCTGGAAACACCATATATTTT	TRBV11-2	TRBJ1-3	NA	NA
CASSPGNNEQFF	TGTGCCAGCAGCCCGGGGAACAATGAGCAGTTCTTC	TRBV7-9	TRBJ2-1	NA	NA
CASSRGRGYTGELFF	TGTGCCAGCAGCCGGGGGCGGGGGTACACCGGGGAGCTGTTTTTT	TRBV5-4	TRBJ2-2	NA	few
CASSTGRQGHSRISGANVLTF	TGTGCCAGTAGTACCGGGAGGCAGGGGCACTCCCGGATCTCTGGGGCCAACGTCCTGACTTTC	TRBV19	TRBJ2-6	NA	few
CASSPKDGNTEAFF	TGCGCCAGCAGCCCGAAGGACGGGAACACTGAAGCTTTCTTT	TRBV5-1	TRBJ1-1	NA	NA
CASSAGYGYTF	TGTGCCAGCAGTGCGGGCTATGGCTACACCTTC	TRBV2	TRBJ1-2	NA	NA
CASSQPLGGEDTGELFF	TGTGCCAGCAGCCAACCCCTTGGGGGTGAGGACACCGGGGAGCTGTTTTTT	TRBV4-2	TRBJ2-2	NA	NA
CASSRPGSGANVLTF	TGTGCCAGCTCCCGACCGGGCTCTGGGGCCAACGTCCTGACTTTC	TRBV18	TRBJ2-6	NA	NA
CASRDSSSAGSNQPQHF	TGTGCCAGTAGGGACTCGTCTAGCGCGGGTAGCAATCAGCCCCAGCATTTT	TRBV19	TRBJ1-5	NA	NA
CASSRRRTSGGETQYF	TGTGCCAGCAGCCGTAGAAGGACTAGCGGGGGAGAGACCCAGTACTTC	TRBV9	TRBJ2-5	TRBD2	NA
CASSFTRPGTEAFF	TGTGCCAGCAGTTTTACGCGGCCTGGGACTGAAGCTTTCTTT	TRBV27	TRBJ1-1	NA	NA
CASSQPGGRGEQYF	TGTGCCAGCAGCCAGCCGGGGGGCAGGGGCGAGCAGTACTTC	TRBV11-2	TRBJ2-7	NA	NA
CASSPPGRQGSYEQYF	TGTGCCAGCAGCCCCCCAGGGCGTCAGGGTTCCTACGAGCAGTACTTC	TRBV7-9	TRBJ2-7	NA	many
CASSSGGTSGFRETQYF	TGCGCCAGCAGCTCCGGCGGGACTAGCGGGTTCCGGGAGACCCAGTACTTC	TRBV5-1	TRBJ2-5	TRBD2	NA
CSGRQGRSRGETQYF	TGCAGCGGCCGACAGGGGCGGTCAAGGGGAGAGACCCAGTACTTC	TRBV29-1	TRBJ2-5	TRBD1	NA
CASLDLSGANVLTF	TGTGCCAGTCTGGACCTCTCTGGGGCCAACGTCCTGACTTTC	TRBV19	TRBJ2-6	NA	few
CASSYLGRYSNTIYF	TGTGCCAGCAGTTACCTCGGCAGGTACTCCAACACCATATATTTT	TRBV6-5	TRBJ1-3	NA	few
CASSLGQSTNEKLFF	TGCGCCAGCAGCCTTGGACAGTCAACTAATGAAAAACTGTTTTTT	TRBV5-1	TRBJ1-4	NA	NA
CASSLDGEGIYGYTF	TGTGCCAGCAGCTTAGATGGCGAGGGGATATATGGCTACACCTTC	TRBV11-2	TRBJ1-2	NA	NA
CASSLAGVDYEQYF	TGTGCCAGCAGCTTAGCAGGGGTAGATTACGAGCAGTACTTC	TRBV7-8	TRBJ2-7	NA	NA
CASSTTGGHTEKLFF	TGTGCCAGCAGCACGACAGGGGGCCATACTGAAAAACTGTTTTTT	TRBV7-9	TRBJ1-4	TRBD1	NA
CASSPRASPYNEQFF	TGTGCCAGCAGCCCTAGGGCCTCGCCCTACAATGAGCAGTTCTTC	TRBV9	TRBJ2-1	NA	NA
CASSSRVAKNIQYF	TGTGCCAGCAGCTCCAGGGTAGCCAAAAACATTCAGTACTTC	TRBV11-2	TRBJ2-4	NA	NA
CASSLIGRGYEQYF	TGTGCCAGCAGCTTGATCGGCAGGGGCTACGAGCAGTACTTC	TRBV5-4	TRBJ2-7	NA	few
CASSELAGAEQYF	TGTGCCAGCAGTGAACTAGCGGGGGCCGAGCAGTACTTC	TRBV2	TRBJ2-7	TRBD2	many
CASSHQIQGRASPLHF	TGCGCCAGCAGCCACCAAATACAGGGTCGGGCATCACCCCTCCACTTT	TRBV4-1	TRBJ1-6	NA	few
CATHGGVGEETQYF	TGCGCCACCCACGGGGGGGTGGGTGAAGAGACCCAGTACTTC	TRBV10-1	TRBJ2-5	TRBD2	NA
CASNPCGREGNSPLHF	TGTGCCAGCAACCCATGCGGCAGGGAGGGCAATTCACCCCTCCACTTT	TRBV21-1	TRBJ1-6	NA	NA
CATSRDNSVNTGELFF	TGTGCCACCAGCAGAGATAACAGCGTGAACACCGGGGAGCTGTTTTTT	TRBV15	TRBJ2-2	NA	NA
CASRVAGGPETQYF	TGTGCCAGCAGAGTAGCGGGGGGGCCAGAGACCCAGTACTTC	TRBV6-1	TRBJ2-5	TRBD2	NA
CASSTLGPGTADTQYF	TGCGCCAGCAGCACCTTGGGGCCGGGGACAGCAGATACGCAGTATTTT	TRBV5-1	TRBJ2-3	TRBD1	NA
CASSPSWRENTEAFF	TGTGCCAGCAGTCCCAGTTGGAGGGAGAACACTGAAGCTTTCTTT	TRBV11-1	TRBJ1-1	NA	few
CASSLGGPGLRRGEKLFF	TGTGCCAGTAGCCTCGGAGGTCCCGGTTTGCGAAGGGGGGAAAAACTGTTTTTT	TRBV19	TRBJ1-4	NA	NA
CASRGLAEETQYF	TGTGCCAGCAGGGGACTAGCGGAAGAGACCCAGTACTTC	TRBV6-6	TRBJ2-5	TRBD2	NA
CASQGWGPSNEKLFF	TGTGCTAGTCAGGGGTGGGGGCCAAGTAATGAAAAACTGTTTTTT	TRBV12-5	TRBJ1-4	NA	many
CSAPEVEQFF	TGCAGTGCTCCTGAGGTGGAGCAGTTCTTC	TRBV20-1	TRBJ2-1	NA	NA
CASSQEAPSDTQYF	TGCGCCAGCAGCCAAGAGGCTCCCTCAGATACGCAGTATTTT	TRBV4-1	TRBJ2-3	NA	few